These 13 T cell receptor beta chains originate from one sample sequenced in a study of tissue T cells after allogeneic stem cell transplantation. Assay: immunoSEQ multiplex PCR; the TCRdb copy retains only in-frame clones and omits some. The sample contains some 48,000 clones, roughly 73% of which appear only once. Sequencing input: sorted cells pooled from one or two spleens. The receptors stem from a pool of C57BL/6 mice in good health.

A remark on this clone: Gene names denote mouse genes. The read ends 1 residue shy of where the CDR3 ends; the end is completed using the germline J gene. The V call is TRBV13-2, the J call TRBJ1-3, with 9 bases that match TRBD1. The germline gives CDR1 NNHNN, CDR2 SYGAGS (reference sequence). After removal of 0 bases from V and 5 bases from J, the junction contained 6 bases not matched to a gene. This CDR3 spans 16 amino acids. The DNA read from the CDR3 is TGTGCCAGCGGTGATGCGGGACAGGGAAGGAGAAATACGCTCTAT. This translates into CASGDAGQGRRNTLY. The whole CDR3 region reads CASGDAGQGRRNTLYF.

With regard to this clone: Germline and genes here are mouse. The read falls 1 residue short of the CDR3 end, and the missing part is taken from the germline J gene. The gene calls are TRBV14 and TRBJ1-4; 10 nucleotides match TRBD1. Germline loops: CDR1 SGHDT, CDR2 FRDEAV. The CDR3 has 14 amino acids. V was clipped by 4 bases and J by 7 bases; unmatched bases: 4. The DNA read from the CDR3 is TGTGCCAGCAGTGGGACAGGGGTGGGCGAAAGATTATTT. Amino acid sequence: CASSGTGVGERLF. In full, the CDR3 is CASSGTGVGERLFF.

Regarding this clone: Mouse names are used for the genes. The read comes to an end 1 residue before the CDR3 does, leaving the germline J gene to fill in the end. The chain combines TRBV16 with TRBJ2-4; D is unclear. Germline assignment: CDR1 SGHSA and CDR2 FRNQAP. Between the trimmed V and J ends, which lost 5 bases and 0 bases, there was a span of 6 bases. CDR3 length equals 13 residues. The sequenced part of the CDR3 DNA is TGTGCAAGCAGCGACACAAGTCAAAACACCTTGTAC. Its translation is CASSDTSQNTLY. The whole CDR3 protein reads CASSDTSQNTLYF.

About this clone itself: Mouse gene names and germline throughout. The read finishes 1 residue shy of the CDR3 end, and the germline J gene is used to complete it. The V gene is TRBV16, the J gene TRBJ2-5; 11 bases map to TRBD2. This CDR3 is built from 15 residues. V shed 3 bases and J 3 bases; nucleotides not matched to a gene: 2. Germline V lookup: CDR1 SGHSA, CDR2 FRNQAP. CDR3 sequence: CASSFDWGGQDTQYF. CDR3 bases read: TGTGCAAGCAGCTTCGACTGGGGGGGGCAAGACACCCAGTAC.

Regarding this clone: Mouse names are used for the genes. The read terminates 1 residue ahead of where the CDR3 ends, so the germline J gene completes it. J is TRBJ2-5 and V is TRBV1; D may be TRBD2 (6 bases). V was trimmed by 6 bases and J by 3 bases, leaving 7 bases between them. Germline V lookup: CDR1 NSQYPW, CDR2 LRSPGD (reference sequence). The CDR3 loop spans 12 amino acids. CDR3 sequence reads: CTCRGLQDTQYF. The part of the CDR3 DNA that was read is TGCACCTGCAGGGGACTTCAAGACACCCAGTAC.

As regards this clone: Any gene name here is a mouse gene name. The CDR3 end is not reached by the read, which stops 1 residue before it; the germline J gene fills it in. V usage is TRBV2 and J usage is TRBJ1-2; D may be TRBD1 (5 bases). The CDR3 runs 14 residues. In germline, CDR1 is LGHNA, CDR2 YSYQKL. The V and J ends lost 1 base and 0 bases respectively, with 6 bases between them. The sequenced CDR3 bases are TGTGCCAGCAGCCAAGGCAGGGCAAACTCCGACTACACC. This codes for CASSQGRANSDYT. The CDR3, in full, reads CASSQGRANSDYTF.

Remarks on this clone: Gene names refer to mouse genes. The sequence runs out 1 residue before the end of the CDR3; the remainder is reconstructed from the germline J gene. The chain combines TRBV2 with TRBJ1-4, with D possibly being TRBD1 (5 bases). V lost 2 bases, J lost 0 bases, and 7 bases lay in between. CDR1 is LGHNA and CDR2 is YSYQKL in the germline V gene. The CDR3 length is 15 residues. CDR3 bases read: TGTGCCAGCAGCCAAACAGGAATTTCCAACGAAAGATTATTT. Translated: CASSQTGISNERLF. The entire CDR3 reads CASSQTGISNERLFF.

A word on this clone: Gene names and germline refer to mouse. The sequence runs out 1 residue before the end of the CDR3; the remainder is reconstructed from the germline J gene. The chain joins TRBV31 to TRBJ2-7, with TRBD1 matching 12 bases. This CDR3 contains 14 residues. Germline V CDR1 and CDR2: GKSSPN, SITVG. V trimming: 0 bases; J trimming: 6 bases; junction bases outside the gene matches: 3. The chain's CDR3 is CAWSLGTGGFEQYF. The sequenced CDR3 bases are TGTGCCTGGAGTCTCGGGACAGGGGGCTTTGAACAGTAC.

This clone has a handful of counts. Gene names are the mouse ones. The CDR3 end lies 1 residue beyond the end of the read and is filled in from the germline J gene. V gene TRBV12-1 combines with J gene TRBJ2-7, with 8 bases lining up with TRBD2. Germline trimming cut 0 bases from V and 3 bases from J; bases unmatched to any gene: 3. CDR1 is SGHSN and CDR2 is HYEKVE in the germline V gene. The CDR3 loop spans 14 amino acids. CDR3 in amino acids: CASSLGGGVYEQYF. The part of the CDR3 DNA that was read is TGTGCCAGCTCTCTCGGTGGGGGGGTCTATGAACAGTAC.

This clone has only a few counts. The gene names here belong to mouse. The CDR3 end falls 1 residue outside the read, so it is completed with the germline J gene. The chain employs TRBV5 and TRBJ2-7; no definite D call. Germline assignment: CDR1 LGHNA and CDR2 YNLKQL (reference sequence). The CDR3 extends over 14 amino acids. Deletions cut 0 bases from V and 0 bases from J, with 6 bases between. Here the CDR3 reads CASSQEGSSYEQYF. CDR3 bases read: TGTGCCAGCAGCCAAGAAGGGAGCTCCTATGAACAGTAC.

About this clone itself: The gene names here belong to mouse. The sequenced fragment ends 1 residue before the CDR3 boundary, so the rest is inferred from the germline J gene. The chain combines TRBV13-2 with TRBJ1-6; 10 bases agree with TRBD1. TRBJ1-6 qualifies as an ORF whose function is uncertain. V lost 3 bases, J lost 5 bases, and 5 bases stayed unmatched. This CDR3 has 16 residues. Germline CDR1 NNHNN, CDR2 SYGAGS (reference sequence). The CDR3 region is CASGGGQGRHNSPLYF. The CDR3 bases that were read are TGTGCCAGCGGTGGGGGACAGGGGAGACATAATTCGCCCCTCTAC.

With respect to this clone: Genes and germline are mouse. The sequence runs out 1 residue before the end of the CDR3; the remainder is reconstructed from the germline J gene. The V gene is TRBV5, the J gene TRBJ2-2; TRBD2 matches at 11 bases. CDR1 is LGHNA and CDR2 is YNLKQL in the germline V gene (reference sequence). The junction had 1 base not matched to a gene; V was cut back by 3 bases and J by 4 bases. The CDR3 runs to 15 residues. The covered CDR3 bases are TGTGCCAGCAGCCACGACTGGGGGGGCACCGGGCAGCTCTAC. Its protein is CASSHDWGGTGQLY. The full CDR3 is CASSHDWGGTGQLYF.

Comment on this clone: The germline and genes are mouse ones. From the germline J gene comes the end of the CDR3, since the read stops 1 residue before it. This sequence joins TRBV13-2 and TRBJ1-1; the match to TRBD1 covers 7 bases. The CDR3 totals 11 residues. V was pared by 5 bases and J by 5 bases, with 0 bases of the junction left unmatched. CDR1 is NNHNN, CDR2 SYGAGS, per germline (reference sequence). The covered CDR3 bases are TGTGCCAGCGGGGACAGGACAGAAGTCTTC. It specifies CASGDRTEVF. The complete CDR3 sequence is CASGDRTEVFF.